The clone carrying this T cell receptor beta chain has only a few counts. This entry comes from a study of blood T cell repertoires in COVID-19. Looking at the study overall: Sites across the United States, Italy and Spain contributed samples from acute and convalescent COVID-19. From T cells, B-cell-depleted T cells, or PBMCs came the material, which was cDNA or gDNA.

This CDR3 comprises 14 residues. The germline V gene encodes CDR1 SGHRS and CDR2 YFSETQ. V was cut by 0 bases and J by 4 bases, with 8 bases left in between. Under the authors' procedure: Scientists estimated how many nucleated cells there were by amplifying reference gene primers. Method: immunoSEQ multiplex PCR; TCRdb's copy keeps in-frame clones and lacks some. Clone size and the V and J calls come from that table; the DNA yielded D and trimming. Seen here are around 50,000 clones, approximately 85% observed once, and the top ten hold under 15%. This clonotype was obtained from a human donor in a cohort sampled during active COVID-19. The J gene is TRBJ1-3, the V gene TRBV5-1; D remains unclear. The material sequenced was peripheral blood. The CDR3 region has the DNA TGCGCCAGCAGCTTGGGTCTAGGCGGAAACACCATATATTTT. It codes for CASSLGLGGNTIYF.